This T cell receptor beta chain is drawn from a study of type 1 and type 2 diabetes patients. Genomic DNA was the PCR template. Multiplex PCR with 30 forward and 13 reverse primers amplified the TCR beta CDR3. TCRdb used MiXCR to reprocess the multiplex PCR reads, holding one entry per CDR3 protein. The table has under 300,000 distinct CDR3 sequences, roughly 50% seen once; the top ten hold roughly 13%. This sequence originates from a man aged 18 to 30 with type 2 diabetes. Source material: peripheral blood mononuclear cells (PBMCs).

The CDR3 DNA reads as TGTGCCAGCAGCTTTTGGGGGGGATCGGGCACTGAAGCTTTCTTT. Translated: CASSFWGGSGTEAFF. The rearrangement uses TRBV7-2 and TRBJ1-1; D might be TRBD1 (5 bases). V gave up 3 bases and J gave up 4 bases, with 15 bases separating them. Germline assignment: CDR1 SGHTA and CDR2 FQGNSA. The length of the CDR3 is 15 residues.